These 29 T cell receptor beta chains share one sample of origin, sequenced in a study of T cell responses to AZD1222 COVID-19 vaccine. Profiled with immunoSEQ multiplex PCR; TCRdb holds only in-frame clones, not every one. Among approximately 150,000 clones listed, more than 90% were seen once. The sequenced sample was peripheral blood, obtained on day 0 of AZD1222 vaccination. All receptors derive from an adult in good health.

The chain uses TRBV7-9 and TRBJ1-6; 7 bases agree with TRBD1. The CDR3 contains 16 residues. The trim removed 3 bases at V and 0 bases at J, leaving 2 bases unmatched. From germline, CDR1 is SEHNR and CDR2 FQNEAQ (reference sequence). The DNA of the CDR3 is TGTGCCAGCAGCTTGGGACAGAGCTCCTATAATTCACCCCTCCACTTT. This gives the protein CASSLGQSSYNSPLHF. The full variable domain, rest sourced from reference TRBV7-9 and TRBJ1-6, is DTGVSQNPRHKITKRGQNVTFRCDPISEHNRLYWYRQTLGQGPEFLTYFQNEAQLEKSRLLSDRFSAERPKGSFSTLEIQRTEQGDSAMYLCASSLGQSSYNSPLHFGNGTRLTVT.

The chain couples TRBV5-1 to TRBJ2-2; the D is unclear. CDR1 is SGHRS and CDR2 is YFSETQ in the germline V gene. The CDR3 runs 14 residues. Trimming took 2 bases from V and 0 from J, leaving 5 bases between them. The CDR3 coding sequence is TGCGCCAGCAGCTTCGGGCCGAACACCGGGGAGCTGTTTTTT. This gives the protein CASSFGPNTGELFF.

The CDR3 nucleotides read TGTGCCAGCAGATTCCCTGACAGGGGGTCGATGGGCAATCAGCCCCAGCATTTT. This gives the protein CASRFPDRGSMGNQPQHF. The chain joins TRBV6-4 to TRBJ1-5; 9 nucleotides agree with TRBD1. With 6 bases clipped from V and 2 bases from J, the junction kept 14 bases outside the gene matches. This CDR3 has 18 residues. CDR1 MRHNA and CDR2 SNTAGT come from the germline V gene.

V gene TRBV10-3 combines with J gene TRBJ1-5; no reliable D call. CDR1 is ENHRY, CDR2 SYGVKD, per germline. The V gene lost 2 bases and the J gene lost 4 bases, with 12 bases spanning the gap. The CDR3 runs to 15 residues. The CDR3 protein is CAISEALGNNQPQHF. For the CDR3, the DNA is TGTGCCATCAGTGAGGCCTTGGGAAATAATCAGCCCCAGCATTTT.

This CDR3 reads CASSWGTGTYNEQFF. CDR3 nucleotide sequence: TGTGCCAGCAGCTGGGGGACAGGTACCTACAATGAGCAGTTCTTC. The rearrangement joins TRBV5-8 to TRBJ2-1; 8 positions agree with TRBD1. In germline, CDR1 is SGHTS, CDR2 YDEGEE. V lost 3 bases and J lost 2; bases outside the gene matches: 4. There are 15 residues in the CDR3.

This chain links TRBV19 with TRBJ1-5, with 8 bases aligning to TRBD1. Germline values: CDR1 LNHDA, CDR2 SQIVND (reference sequence). The CDR3 has 14 amino acids. V was clipped by 5 bases and J by 7 bases; unmatched bases: 7. CDR3 DNA: TGTGCCAGTAGTCCGGACAGGGTTAGGCAGCCCCAGCATTTT. Translation gives CASSPDRVRQPQHF.

The chain recombines TRBV7-6 with TRBJ1-4; the D is unclear. CDR1 SGHVS and CDR2 FNYEAQ come from the germline V gene. Trimming cost V 2 bases and J 3 bases, with 10 bases left between them. The CDR3 is 15 amino acids. The CDR3 reads CASSLSPLPNEKLFF. The DNA for the CDR3 is TGTGCCAGCAGCTTATCCCCCCTCCCTAATGAAAAACTGTTTTTT.

The chain employs TRBV11-2 and TRBJ2-5; 7 bases are a match to TRBD2. V lost 1 base and J lost 5; bases outside the gene matches: 10. Germline CDR1 and CDR2: SGHAT and FQNNGV. This CDR3 has 16 amino acids. CDR3 sequence: CASSLGRGLADETQYF. The CDR3 DNA is TGTGCCAGCAGCTTAGGAAGAGGGCTAGCGGACGAGACCCAGTACTTC. The full variable domain, its missing parts supplied by reference TRBV11-2 and TRBJ2-5, is EAGVAQSPRYKIIEKRQSVAFWCNPISGHATLYWYQQILGQGPKLLIQFQNNGVVDDSQLPKDRFSAERLKGVDSTLKIQPAKLEDSAVYLCASSLGRGLADETQYFGPGTRLLVL.

The chain links TRBV19 to TRBJ2-3; TRBD2 aligns across 7 bases. J was trimmed by 7 bases and V by 5 bases; bases with no gene match: 12. Germline values: CDR1 LNHDA, CDR2 SQIVND (reference sequence). The CDR3 runs to 15 residues. The CDR3, as DNA: TGTGCCAGTAGTGTCAAGACTAGCCCCCTCTATACGCAGTATTTT. Translation gives CASSVKTSPLYTQYF.

Details on this clone: Other DNA sequences of this sample code for an identical CDR3. The genes are TRBV5-5 and TRBJ2-7; 10 nucleotides agree with TRBD1. The junction had 2 bases not matched to a gene; V was cut back by 2 bases and J by 3 bases. The CDR3 consists of 14 residues. From germline, CDR1 is SGHKS and CDR2 YYEKEE (reference sequence). In DNA, the CDR3 is TGTGCCAGCAGCTTAGGACAGGGGGGCTACGAGCAGTACTTC. Residues: CASSLGQGGYEQYF.

The chain carries TRBV5-6 and TRBJ1-4; D gene ambiguous. Germline lookup yields CDR1 SGHDT and CDR2 YYEEEE. This CDR3 contains 13 residues. V lost 0 bases to trimming and J lost 7 bases, with 7 bases between them. CDR3 protein: CASSLVAAEKLFF. In DNA, the CDR3 is TGTGCCAGCAGCTTGGTGGCCGCTGAAAAACTGTTTTTT.

The genes are TRBV19 and TRBJ2-1, with 11 bases aligning to TRBD2. This CDR3 has 16 residues. V trimming: 4 bases; J trimming: 8 bases; junction bases outside the gene matches: 10. Germline CDR1 reads LNHDA; CDR2 reads SQIVND (reference sequence). The CDR3 reads CASSTSGTSGFDEQFF. CDR3 nucleotides: TGTGCCAGTAGTACTTCCGGGACTAGCGGCTTCGATGAGCAGTTCTTC.

This sequence joins TRBV18 and TRBJ2-1, with 11 bases that match TRBD2. Germline loops: CDR1 KGHSH, CDR2 LQKENI. The CDR3 length is 15 residues. V lost 2 bases, J lost 5 bases, and 2 bases stayed unmatched. In DNA form, the CDR3 reads TGTGCCAGCTCACCAACTAGCGGGAGAAACAATGAGCAGTTCTTC. As protein: CASSPTSGRNNEQFF. The full variable domain, its missing parts supplied by reference TRBV18 and TRBJ2-1, is NAGVMQNPRHLVRRRGQEARLRCSPMKGHSHVYWYRQLPEEGLKFMVYLQKENIIDESGMPKERFSAEFPKEGPSILRIQQVVRGDSAAYFCASSPTSGRNNEQFFGPGTRLTVL.

The rearrangement uses TRBV7-6 and TRBJ2-1; D unresolved. CDR1 is SGHVS and CDR2 is FNYEAQ in the germline V gene. This CDR3 is 12 amino acids long. Between the trimmed V and J ends, which lost 5 bases and 8 bases, there was a span of 10 bases. In nucleotides, the CDR3 is TGTGCCAGCAGCCGAAGTCGGTATGAGCAGTTCTTC. This translates into CASSRSRYEQFF.

This chain connects TRBV13 to TRBJ2-7; 9 nucleotides agree with TRBD2. The CDR3 length is 16 residues. With 0 bases clipped from V and 4 bases from J, the junction kept 7 bases outside the gene matches. Germline V CDR1 and CDR2: PRHDT, FYEKMQ (reference sequence). CDR3 DNA sequence: TGTGCCAGCAGCTTAGGTTGGCGCGGGGGGGCGTACGAGCAGTACTTC. Residues: CASSLGWRGGAYEQYF.

This chain connects TRBV2 to TRBJ2-5; possibly TRBD2 for D (5 bases). Germline V gives CDR1 SNHLY, CDR2 FYNNEI. CDR3 length: 13 amino acids. Trimming cost V 8 bases and J 4 bases, with 14 bases left between them. The CDR3 reads CASRRSSIETQYF. The CDR3 nucleotides read TGTGCCAGCCGGCGTTCTAGCATAGAGACCCAGTACTTC.

Notes on this clone: The germline gene is not matched at one end of the junction; a read error may be the cause. V and J are TRBV7-7 and TRBJ2-5, with D possibly TRBD2 on 6 matching bases. The CDR3 consists of 15 residues. Germline V gene lookup returns CDR1 SSHAT and CDR2 FNYEAQ (reference sequence). The CDR3 region is CASSLDGGPAETQYF. The DNA for the CDR3 is TGTGCTAGCAGCTTAGACGGGGGACCCGCAGAGACCCAGTACTTC.

This chain joins TRBV4-1 and TRBJ1-1; D remains ambiguous. The length of the CDR3 is 14 residues. Germline loops: CDR1 MGHRA, CDR2 YSYEKL. Trimming pared 0 bases from V and 5 bases from J, leaving 10 bases between. The CDR3 loop is CASSQELAGTEAFF. The CDR3, as DNA: TGCGCCAGCAGCCAAGAACTGGCTGGGACTGAAGCTTTCTTT.

The chain has TRBV15 and TRBJ2-5, with D perhaps matching TRBD1 or TRBD2 (5 bases each). CDR3 length equals 16 residues. The germline V gene encodes CDR1 LNHNV and CDR2 YYDKDF (reference sequence). Deletions cut 0 bases from V and 5 bases from J, with 16 bases between. This CDR3 is CATSREGPRRGETQYF. CDR3 nucleotides: TGTGCCACCAGCAGAGAGGGACCCCGGCGCGGGGAGACCCAGTACTTC.

The rearrangement joins TRBV5-1 to TRBJ1-2; 8 nucleotides agree with TRBD1. Germline CDR1 SGHRS, CDR2 YFSETQ. V trimming: 2 bases; J trimming: 6 bases; junction bases outside the gene matches: 6. The CDR3 totals 14 residues. CDR3 sequence (DNA): TGCGCCAGCAGCTTCTCGACAGGGGTAGATGGCTACACCTTC. This sequence encodes CASSFSTGVDGYTF. Full variable domain (missing parts from reference TRBV5-1 and TRBJ1-2): KAGVTQTPRYLIKTRGQQVTLSCSPISGHRSVSWYQQTPGQGLQFLFEYFSETQRNKGNFPGRFSGRQFSNSRSEMNVSTLELGDSALYLCASSFSTGVDGYTFGSGTRLTVV.

The chain is built from TRBV5-6 and TRBJ1-6, with D unresolved. The CDR3 is made up of 12 amino acids. The germline V and J ends were trimmed by 4 bases and 7 bases, with 6 bases remaining between them. Per the germline V gene, CDR1 is SGHDT and CDR2 is YYEEEE. This chain's CDR3 is CASSPHNSPLHF. CDR3 nucleotides: TGTGCCAGCAGCCCACACAATTCACCCCTCCACTTT.

This chain connects TRBV4-1 to TRBJ1-2, with D unresolved. Between the trimmed V and J ends, which lost 4 bases and 3 bases, there was a span of 3 bases. This CDR3 is built from 11 residues. Germline V gene lookup returns CDR1 MGHRA and CDR2 YSYEKL. CDR3 bases: TGCGCCAGCAGCCGGGACTATGGCTACACCTTC. This sequence encodes CASSRDYGYTF.

The chain couples TRBV5-1 to TRBJ2-7; unclear D gene. Germline lookup yields CDR1 SGHRS and CDR2 YFSETQ. The CDR3 spans 14 residues. Trimming cost V 3 bases and J 2 bases, with 12 bases left between them. The CDR3 spells CASSSRANPYEQYF. CDR3 coding DNA: TGCGCCAGCAGCTCTCGAGCGAACCCCTACGAGCAGTACTTC.

The chain couples TRBV5-4 to TRBJ2-2; D possibly corresponds to TRBD1 (6 bases). This CDR3 comprises 15 residues. Trimming removed 3 bases from V and 0 bases from J, with 9 bases in between. The germline V gene has CDR1 SGHNT and CDR2 YYREEE (reference sequence). The CDR3 DNA follows: TGTGCCAGCAGCTCCCGGACAGCGAACACCGGGGAGCTGTTTTTT. Its protein product is CASSSRTANTGELFF.

V usage is TRBV2 and J usage is TRBJ2-2; D call uncertain. Germline CDR1 and CDR2: SNHLY and FYNNEI. Trimming removed 2 bases at V and 3 bases at J, with 4 bases between. This CDR3 region has 13 residues. The CDR3 DNA sequence: TGTGCCAGCAGTGAAACCGACACCGGGGAGCTGTTTTTT. Protein: CASSETDTGELFF.

The chain carries TRBV5-1 and TRBJ1-6, with a tentative D call TRBD1 (6 bases). The CDR3 runs to 18 residues. The V and J ends lost 0 bases and 6 bases respectively, with 19 bases between them. Germline CDR1 SGHRS, CDR2 YFSETQ. This chain's CDR3 is CASSLVSPGELANSPLHF. The CDR3 DNA reads TGCGCCAGCAGCTTGGTTTCTCCAGGGGAGTTGGCTAATTCACCCCTCCACTTT.

The chain uses TRBV28 and TRBJ1-4; no clear D. Germline assignment: CDR1 MDHEN and CDR2 SYDVKM. Between the trimmed V and J ends, which lost 6 bases and 11 bases, there was a span of 16 bases. This CDR3 is built from 13 residues. DNA for the CDR3: TGTGCCAGCAGGGTACGCGGCCTCCATAAACTGTTTTTT. Amino acids: CASRVRGLHKLFF.

The genes are TRBV30 and TRBJ2-5; D is uncertain. The CDR3 spans 15 residues. Trimming left V 3 bases short and J 2 bases short, with 16 bases between. Per the germline V gene, CDR1 is GTSNPN and CDR2 is SVGIG (reference sequence). The CDR3 is CAWSGKTKNQETQYF. CDR3 DNA: TGTGCCTGGAGCGGAAAGACAAAAAATCAAGAGACCCAGTACTTC.

This chain joins TRBV7-6 and TRBJ2-7; TRBD2 might be the D (6 bases). The CDR3 covers 16 residues. The germline V and J ends were trimmed by 1 base and 0 bases, with 13 bases remaining between them. Germline-derived CDR1 and CDR2 are SGHVS and FNYEAQ. The CDR3 coding sequence is TGTGCCAGCAGCTTAGAGGGCGGGATGAGCTCCTACGAGCAGTACTTC. Its protein is CASSLEGGMSSYEQYF.